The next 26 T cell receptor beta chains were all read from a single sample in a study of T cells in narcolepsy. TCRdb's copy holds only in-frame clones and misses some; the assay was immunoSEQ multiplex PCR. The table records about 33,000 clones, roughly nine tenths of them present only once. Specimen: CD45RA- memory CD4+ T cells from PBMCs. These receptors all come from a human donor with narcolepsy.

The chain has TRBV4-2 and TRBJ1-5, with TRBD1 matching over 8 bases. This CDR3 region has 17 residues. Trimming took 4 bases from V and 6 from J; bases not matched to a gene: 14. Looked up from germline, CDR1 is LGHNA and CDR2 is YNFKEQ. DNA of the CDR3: TGTGCCAGCAGCCGGCACAGGGGGGCCCCACAAGGTCAGCCCCAGCATTTT. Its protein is CASSRHRGAPQGQPQHF.

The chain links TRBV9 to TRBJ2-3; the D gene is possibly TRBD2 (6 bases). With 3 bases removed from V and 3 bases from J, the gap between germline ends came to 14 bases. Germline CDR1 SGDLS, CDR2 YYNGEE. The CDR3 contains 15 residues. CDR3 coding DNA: TGTGCCAGCAGCGGGCTAGCGTTAGGAACAGATACGCAGTATTTT. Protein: CASSGLALGTDTQYF.

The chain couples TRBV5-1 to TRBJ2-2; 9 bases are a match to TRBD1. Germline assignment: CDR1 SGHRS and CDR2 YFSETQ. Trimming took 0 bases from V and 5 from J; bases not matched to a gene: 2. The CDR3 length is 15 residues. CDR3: CASSLVDRGTGELFF. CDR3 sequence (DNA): TGCGCCAGCAGCTTGGTGGACAGGGGTACCGGGGAGCTGTTTTTT.

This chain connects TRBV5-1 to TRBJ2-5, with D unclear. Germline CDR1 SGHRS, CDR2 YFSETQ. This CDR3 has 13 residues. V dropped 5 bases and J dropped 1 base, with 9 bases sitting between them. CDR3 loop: CASRAGPQETQYF. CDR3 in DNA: TGCGCCAGCAGGGCAGGCCCCCAAGAGACCCAGTACTTC.

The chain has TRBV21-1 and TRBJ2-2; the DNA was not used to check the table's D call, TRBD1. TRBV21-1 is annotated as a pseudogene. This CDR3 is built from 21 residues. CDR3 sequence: CASSKAVGASSGQGRAGELFF. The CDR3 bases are TGTGCCAGCAGCAAAGCCGTCGGAGCCTCCTCGGGACAGGGGCGAGCCGGGGAGCTGTTTTTT.

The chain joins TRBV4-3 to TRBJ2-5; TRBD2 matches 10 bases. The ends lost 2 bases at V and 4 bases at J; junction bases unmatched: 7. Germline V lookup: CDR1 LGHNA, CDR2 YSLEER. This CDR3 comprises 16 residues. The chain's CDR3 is CASSQLSGGLIETQYF. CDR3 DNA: TGCGCCAGCAGCCAACTTAGCGGGGGGCTTATAGAGACCCAGTACTTC.

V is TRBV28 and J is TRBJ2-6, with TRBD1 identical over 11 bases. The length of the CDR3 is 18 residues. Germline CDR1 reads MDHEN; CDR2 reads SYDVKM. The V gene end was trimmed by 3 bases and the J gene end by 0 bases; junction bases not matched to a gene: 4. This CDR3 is CASSLLGTGGSGANVLTF. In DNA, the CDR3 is TGTGCCAGCAGTTTGCTTGGGACAGGGGGCTCTGGGGCCAACGTCCTGACTTTC. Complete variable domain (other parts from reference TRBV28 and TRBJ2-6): DVKVTQSSRYLVKRTGEKVFLECVQDMDHENMFWYRQDPGLGLRLIYFSYDVKMKEKGDIPEGYSVSREKKERFSLILESASTNQTSMYLCASSLLGTGGSGANVLTFGAGSRLTVL.

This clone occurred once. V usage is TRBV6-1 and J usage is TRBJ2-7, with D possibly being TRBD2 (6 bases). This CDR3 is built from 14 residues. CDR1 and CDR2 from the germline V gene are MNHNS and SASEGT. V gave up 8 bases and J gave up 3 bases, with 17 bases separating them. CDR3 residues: CASRSRDGYYEQYF. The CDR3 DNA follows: TGTGCCAGCCGGTCGCGGGACGGATACTACGAGCAGTACTTC.

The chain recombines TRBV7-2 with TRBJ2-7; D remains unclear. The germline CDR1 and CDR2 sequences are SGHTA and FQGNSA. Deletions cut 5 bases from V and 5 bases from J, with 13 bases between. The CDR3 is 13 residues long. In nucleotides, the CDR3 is TGTGCCAGCAGCACGGGTCTCCGAAACGAGCAGTACTTC. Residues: CASSTGLRNEQYF.

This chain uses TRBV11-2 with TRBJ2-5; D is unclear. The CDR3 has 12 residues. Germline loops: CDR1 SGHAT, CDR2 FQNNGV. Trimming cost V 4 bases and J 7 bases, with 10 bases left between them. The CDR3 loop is CASSSVPVTQYF. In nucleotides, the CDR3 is TGTGCCAGCAGCTCAGTTCCGGTGACCCAGTACTTC.

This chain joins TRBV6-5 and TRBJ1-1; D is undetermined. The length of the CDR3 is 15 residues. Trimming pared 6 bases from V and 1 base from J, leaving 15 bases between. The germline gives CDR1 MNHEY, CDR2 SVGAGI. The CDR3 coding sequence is TGTGCCAGCAGGCGGACCTTCGTTGGGAACACTGAAGCTTTCTTT. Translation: CASRRTFVGNTEAFF.

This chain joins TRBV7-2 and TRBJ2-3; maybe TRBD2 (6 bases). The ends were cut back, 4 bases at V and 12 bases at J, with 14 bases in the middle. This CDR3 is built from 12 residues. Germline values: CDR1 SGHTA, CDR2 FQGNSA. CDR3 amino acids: CASSSDSGRQYF. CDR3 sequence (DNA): TGTGCCAGCAGCTCGGATAGCGGTAGACAGTATTTT.

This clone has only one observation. CDR3 sequence (DNA): TGTGCCAGCAGTTTATTAAGTTTAGAGACCCAGTACTTC. Its protein product is CASSLLSLETQYF. V and J are TRBV28 and TRBJ2-5, with D hard to call. The CDR3 contains 13 residues. The V and J ends lost 1 base and 4 bases respectively, with 7 bases between them. CDR1 is MDHEN and CDR2 is SYDVKM in the germline V gene.

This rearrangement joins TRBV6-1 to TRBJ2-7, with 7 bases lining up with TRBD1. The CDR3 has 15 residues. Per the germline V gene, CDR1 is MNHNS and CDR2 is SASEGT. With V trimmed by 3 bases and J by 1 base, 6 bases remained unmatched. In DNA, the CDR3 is TGTGCCAGCAGTGACTTAAGGACAGGATCCTACGAGCAGTACTTC. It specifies CASSDLRTGSYEQYF.

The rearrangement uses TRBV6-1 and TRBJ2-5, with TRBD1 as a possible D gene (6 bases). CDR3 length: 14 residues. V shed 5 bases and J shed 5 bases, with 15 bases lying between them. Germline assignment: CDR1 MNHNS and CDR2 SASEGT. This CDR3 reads CASSLKTGGETQYF. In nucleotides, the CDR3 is TGTGCCAGCAGTCTGAAGACAGGCGGGGAGACCCAGTACTTC.

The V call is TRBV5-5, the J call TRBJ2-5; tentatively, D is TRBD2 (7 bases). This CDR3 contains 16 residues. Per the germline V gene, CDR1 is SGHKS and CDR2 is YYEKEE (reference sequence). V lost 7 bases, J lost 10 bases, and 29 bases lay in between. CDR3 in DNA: TGTGCCAGCGTCTGGGGGGGCCCCGATCGTCGTCGCGACCAGTACTTC. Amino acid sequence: CASVWGGPDRRRDQYF.

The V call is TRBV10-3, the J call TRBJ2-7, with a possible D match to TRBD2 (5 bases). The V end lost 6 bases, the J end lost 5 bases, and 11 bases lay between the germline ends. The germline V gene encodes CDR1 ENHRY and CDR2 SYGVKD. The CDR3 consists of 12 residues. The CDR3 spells CAISPSGDEQYF. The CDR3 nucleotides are TGTGCCATCAGCCCCTCCGGGGACGAGCAGTACTTC.

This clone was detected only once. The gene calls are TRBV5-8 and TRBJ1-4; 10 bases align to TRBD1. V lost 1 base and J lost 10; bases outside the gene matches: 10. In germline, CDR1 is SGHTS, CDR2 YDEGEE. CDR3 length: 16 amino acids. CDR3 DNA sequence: TGTGCCAGCAGCTTGTCCAACAGGGACAGGGGAGGAAAACTGTTTTTT. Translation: CASSLSNRDRGGKLFF.

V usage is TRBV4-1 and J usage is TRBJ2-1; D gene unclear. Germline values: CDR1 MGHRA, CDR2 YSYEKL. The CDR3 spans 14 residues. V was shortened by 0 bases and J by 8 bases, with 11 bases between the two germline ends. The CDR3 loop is CASSQDPWAHEQFF. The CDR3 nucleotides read TGCGCCAGCAGCCAAGATCCATGGGCCCATGAGCAGTTCTTC.

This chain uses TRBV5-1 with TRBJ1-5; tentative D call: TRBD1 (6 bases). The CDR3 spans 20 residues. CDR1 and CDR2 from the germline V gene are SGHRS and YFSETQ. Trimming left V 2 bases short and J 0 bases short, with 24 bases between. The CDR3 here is CASSFQEKGWTDYSNQPQHF. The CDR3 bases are TGCGCCAGCAGCTTCCAAGAAAAAGGTTGGACAGACTATAGCAATCAGCCCCAGCATTTT.

CDR3 coding DNA: TGCGCCAGCAGCTTGGACAGGGGCGAAGAGACCCAGTACTTC. Translating gives CASSLDRGEETQYF. The chain uses TRBV5-1 and TRBJ2-5; 7 nucleotides line up with TRBD1. CDR3 length: 14 amino acids. In germline, CDR1 is SGHRS, CDR2 YFSETQ. V shed 0 bases and J 3 bases; nucleotides not matched to a gene: 2. The full variable domain, in which reference TRBV5-1 and TRBJ2-5 provide the parts outside the CDR3, is KAGVTQTPRYLIKTRGQQVTLSCSPISGHRSVSWYQQTPGQGLQFLFEYFSETQRNKGNFPGRFSGRQFSNSRSEMNVSTLELGDSALYLCASSLDRGEETQYFGPGTRLLVL.

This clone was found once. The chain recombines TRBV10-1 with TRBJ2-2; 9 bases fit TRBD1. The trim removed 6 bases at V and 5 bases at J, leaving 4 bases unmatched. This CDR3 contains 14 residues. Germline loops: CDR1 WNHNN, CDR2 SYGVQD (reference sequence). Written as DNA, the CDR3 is TGCGCCAGCAGGGACGGACAGGGGACCGGGGAGCTGTTTTTT. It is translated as CASRDGQGTGELFF.

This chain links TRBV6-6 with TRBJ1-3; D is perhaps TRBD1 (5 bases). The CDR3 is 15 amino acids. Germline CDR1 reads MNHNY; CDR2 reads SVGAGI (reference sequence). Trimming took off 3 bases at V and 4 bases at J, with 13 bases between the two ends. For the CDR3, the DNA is TGTGCCAGCAGTTATACAGGAGAGGGGGGAAACACCATATATTTT. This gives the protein CASSYTGEGGNTIYF.

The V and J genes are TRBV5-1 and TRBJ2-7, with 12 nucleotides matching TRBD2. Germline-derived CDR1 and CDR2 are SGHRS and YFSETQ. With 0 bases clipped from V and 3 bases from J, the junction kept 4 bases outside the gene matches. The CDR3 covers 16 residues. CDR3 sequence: CASSLVGTSGYYEQYF. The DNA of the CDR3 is TGCGCCAGCAGCTTGGTGGGGACTAGCGGGTACTACGAGCAGTACTTC.

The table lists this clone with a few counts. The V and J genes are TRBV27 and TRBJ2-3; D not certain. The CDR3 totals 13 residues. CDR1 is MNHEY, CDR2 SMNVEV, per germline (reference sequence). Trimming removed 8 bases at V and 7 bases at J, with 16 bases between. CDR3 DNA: TGTGCCAGCGCCGTTTCTCCTGATAATACGCAGTATTTT. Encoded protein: CASAVSPDNTQYF.

The CDR3 loop is CSVDWAGGADTQYF. CDR3 nucleotides: TGCAGCGTTGATTGGGCAGGGGGTGCGGATACGCAGTATTTT. V and J are TRBV29-1 and TRBJ2-3; 7 positions match TRBD1. Germline-derived CDR1 and CDR2 are SQVTM and ANQGSEA. This CDR3 is built from 14 residues. Germline trimming cut 3 bases from V and 6 bases from J; bases unmatched to any gene: 9.